This passage covers 17 T cell receptor beta chains from one sample sequenced in a study of PD-1 and CTLA-4 blockade in melanoma. Assay: immunoSEQ multiplex PCR; the TCRdb copy retains only in-frame clones and omits some. The profile shows 7,000 to 8,000 clones, 80% of them singletons. This specimen was CD8+ T cells from peripheral blood, taken before anti-PD-1 treatment. Receptors originate from a human donor with melanoma.

This rearrangement joins TRBV11-3 to TRBJ2-1, with TRBD2 matching 12 bases. CDR3 length: 16 residues. Germline assignment: CDR1 SGHNT and CDR2 YENEEA. The V and J ends lost 8 bases and 7 bases, in that order; junction bases with no gene match: 12. The CDR3 sequence: CASEELAGGPGNEQFF. For the CDR3, the DNA is TGTGCCAGCGAAGAGCTAGCGGGAGGGCCGGGGAATGAGCAGTTCTTC.

The chain recombines TRBV12-3 or TRBV12-4 with TRBJ2-7; 7 nucleotides line up with TRBD2. V gave up 3 bases and J gave up 3 bases; unmatched junction bases: 2. The CDR3 has 13 amino acids. The CDR3 loop reads CASSFGDYYEQYF. In DNA, the CDR3 is TGTGCCAGCAGTTTTGGGGACTACTACGAGCAGTACTTC.

The V gene is TRBV14, the J gene TRBJ1-2; no firm D call. The V and J ends lost 4 bases and 2 bases respectively, with 8 bases between them. Per the germline V gene, CDR1 is SGHDN and CDR2 is FVKESK. The CDR3 extends over 13 amino acids. CDR3 in DNA: TGTGCCAGCAGCCTAGTCAACAACTATGGCTACACCTTC. Its translation: CASSLVNNYGYTF.

V usage is TRBV6-5 and J usage is TRBJ2-1, with a possible D match to TRBD2 (5 bases). This CDR3 comprises 16 residues. CDR1 is MNHEY and CDR2 is SVGAGI in the germline V gene. Trimming cost V 2 bases and J 0 bases, with 11 bases left between them. The CDR3 bases are TGTGCCAGCAGTTACGAGACTACTAGCTCCTACAATGAGCAGTTCTTC. The encoded protein is CASSYETTSSYNEQFF.

This chain links TRBV6-5 with TRBJ2-2; perhaps TRBD2 as D (6 bases). Per the germline V gene, CDR1 is MNHEY and CDR2 is SVGAGI. The length of the CDR3 is 16 residues. The V end lost 0 bases, the J end lost 6 bases, and 14 bases lay between the germline ends. The CDR3 DNA sequence: TGTGCCAGCAGTTACTCGATGGGACTTCAGGCCGGGGAGCTGTTTTTT. Its translation: CASSYSMGLQAGELFF.

This chain links TRBV13 with TRBJ2-7, with D perhaps TRBD1 (5 bases). Germline CDR1 is PRHDT and CDR2 is FYEKMQ (reference sequence). The CDR3 has 17 residues. V lost 2 bases to trimming and J lost 2 bases, with 19 bases between them. In DNA form, the CDR3 reads TGTGCCAGCAGCTTAAATAAGGGGCGCGCGGCGGCCTACGAGCAGTACTTC. Translated: CASSLNKGRAAAYEQYF. Full variable domain (missing parts from reference TRBV13 and TRBJ2-7): AAGVIQSPRHLIKEKRETATLKCYPIPRHDTVYWYQQGPGQDPQFLISFYEKMQSDKGSIPDRFSAQQFSDYHSELNMSSLELGDSALYFCASSLNKGRAAAYEQYFGPGTRLTVT.

This chain connects TRBV4-3 to TRBJ2-2, with 11 bases aligning to TRBD1. V was clipped by 4 bases and J by 1 base; unmatched bases: 5. The CDR3 runs to 17 residues. CDR1 is LGHNA, CDR2 YSLEER, per germline. Written as DNA, the CDR3 is TGCGCCAGCAGCCCGGGACAGGGGGTTGAGAACACCGGGGAGCTGTTTTTT. Translated, it gives CASSPGQGVENTGELFF.

The chain is built from TRBV7-2 and TRBJ2-5; D is unclear. The V gene lost 2 bases and the J gene lost 0 bases, with 13 bases spanning the gap. The CDR3 runs 16 residues. Germline CDR1 SGHTA, CDR2 FQGNSA. CDR3: CASSLSWWGNQETQYF. The CDR3 DNA is TGTGCCAGCAGCTTAAGCTGGTGGGGAAACCAAGAGACCCAGTACTTC.

The chain couples TRBV10-3 to TRBJ2-7, with 7 bases that match TRBD1. The V and J ends lost 6 bases and 3 bases, in that order; junction bases with no gene match: 11. Germline V gene sequence: CDR1 ENHRY, CDR2 SYGVKD. This CDR3 comprises 15 residues. The CDR3, as DNA: TGTGCCATCAGCGAAATCGGACAGGAGGACTACGAGCAGTACTTC. Protein sequence: CAISEIGQEDYEQYF.

Details on this clone: Compared with germline, one end of the junction differs, possibly owing to a read error. The chain employs TRBV4-3 and TRBJ2-7, with D maybe TRBD2 (5 bases). Germline V gene data show CDR1 as LGHNA and CDR2 as YSLEER. This CDR3 is built from 19 residues. CDR3 loop: CASSQDMRVGQILSHEQYF. The DNA for the CDR3 is TGCGCCAGCAGCCAAGATATGCGGGTAGGGCAGATCCTCTCCCACGAGCAGTACTTC.

The chain links TRBV28 to TRBJ2-1; 13 nucleotides agree with TRBD2. This CDR3 has 16 amino acids. The J segment lost 4 bases and the V segment lost 5 bases, leaving 5 bases of the junction unmatched. CDR1 MDHEN and CDR2 SYDVKM come from the germline V gene. Written as DNA, the CDR3 is TGTGCCAGCAGTCCGGGACTAGCGGGAACATACAATGAGCAGTTCTTC. Encoded protein: CASSPGLAGTYNEQFF.

The J gene is TRBJ2-1, the V gene TRBV24-1; maybe TRBD1 (6 bases). Between the trimmed V and J ends, which lost 4 bases and 3 bases, there was a span of 9 bases. From germline, CDR1 is KGHDR and CDR2 SFDVKD. This CDR3 is built from 14 residues. The CDR3 region is CATSDRDNYNEQFF. The CDR3 coding sequence is TGTGCCACCAGTGACCGGGACAACTACAATGAGCAGTTCTTC.

This chain links TRBV4-1 with TRBJ1-2; D not certain. Germline loops: CDR1 MGHRA, CDR2 YSYEKL. Deletions cut 0 bases from V and 2 bases from J, with 10 bases between. The CDR3 spans 15 residues. The DNA for the CDR3 is TGCGCCAGCAGCCAAGAGGCTCAGGTGAACTATGGCTACACCTTC. It is translated as CASSQEAQVNYGYTF.

The rearrangement links TRBV11-2 to TRBJ2-1; tentative D call: TRBD2 (6 bases). Germline CDR1 reads SGHAT; CDR2 reads FQNNGV. The CDR3 consists of 17 residues. Trimming took off 1 base at V and 0 bases at J, with 13 bases between the two ends. The DNA of the CDR3 is TGTGCCAGCAGCTTAGGGGGACTGGGAGGCTCCTACAATGAGCAGTTCTTC. Amino acid sequence: CASSLGGLGGSYNEQFF.

The chain uses TRBV10-3 and TRBJ1-5; no clear D. Germline V CDR1 and CDR2: ENHRY, SYGVKD. Trimming shortened V by 3 bases and J by 3 bases, and 18 bases separated the two germline ends. This CDR3 spans 17 amino acids. CDR3 sequence reads: CAISDPRKGFDNQPQHF. The CDR3, as DNA: TGTGCCATCAGTGACCCGAGGAAAGGGTTTGACAATCAGCCCCAGCATTTT.

This clone was seen once. J is TRBJ2-7 and V is TRBV4-1; TRBD1 matches at 9 bases. The J segment lost 7 bases and the V segment lost 1 base, leaving 11 bases of the junction unmatched. Germline lookup yields CDR1 MGHRA and CDR2 YSYEKL. The length of the CDR3 is 16 residues. The chain's CDR3 is CASSQATGGSSWEQYF. The DNA of the CDR3 is TGCGCCAGCAGCCAAGCGACAGGGGGAAGCTCCTGGGAGCAGTACTTC.

In nucleotides, the CDR3 is TGTGCCAGCAGCTTCGACGGTAACTATGGCTACACCTTC. It is translated as CASSFDGNYGYTF. The rearrangement uses TRBV5-4 and TRBJ1-2; D is unresolved. The V end lost 2 bases, the J end lost 1 base, and 6 bases lay between the germline ends. The CDR3 sequence is 13 residues long. Germline values: CDR1 SGHNT, CDR2 YYREEE (reference sequence).